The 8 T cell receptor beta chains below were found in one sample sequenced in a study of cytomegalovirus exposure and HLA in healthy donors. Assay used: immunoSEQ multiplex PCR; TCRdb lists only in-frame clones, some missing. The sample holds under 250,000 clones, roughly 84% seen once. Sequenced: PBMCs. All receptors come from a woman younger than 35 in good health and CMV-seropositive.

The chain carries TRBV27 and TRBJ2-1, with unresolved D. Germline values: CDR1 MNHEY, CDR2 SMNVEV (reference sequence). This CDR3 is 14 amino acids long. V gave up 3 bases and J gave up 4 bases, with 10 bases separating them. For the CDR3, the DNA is TGTGCCAGCAGTTTTCCAGGAACGTACAATGAGCAGTTCTTC. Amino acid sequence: CASSFPGTYNEQFF.

The CDR3: CASRDTGNTEAFF. CDR3 DNA: TGTGCCAGCAGAGACACAGGGAACACTGAAGCTTTCTTT. The chain links TRBV6-4 to TRBJ1-1; a weak D match, TRBD1 (5 bases). With 6 bases removed from V and 1 base from J, the gap between germline ends came to 9 bases. CDR1 MRHNA and CDR2 SNTAGT come from the germline V gene. The CDR3 is made up of 13 amino acids.

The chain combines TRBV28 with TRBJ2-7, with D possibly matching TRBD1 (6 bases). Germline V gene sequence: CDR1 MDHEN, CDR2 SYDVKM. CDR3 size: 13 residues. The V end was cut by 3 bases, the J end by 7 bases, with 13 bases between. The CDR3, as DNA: TGTGCCAGCAGTTTGGGCAGGGGATCTGAGCAGTACTTC. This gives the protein CASSLGRGSEQYF.

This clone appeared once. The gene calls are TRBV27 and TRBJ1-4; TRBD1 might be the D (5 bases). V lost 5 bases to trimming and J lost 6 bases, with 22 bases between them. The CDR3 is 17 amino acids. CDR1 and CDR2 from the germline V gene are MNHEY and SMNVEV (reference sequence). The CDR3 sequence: CASSPITNNSRDEKLFF. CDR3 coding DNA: TGTGCCAGCAGTCCGATAACCAATAATTCCAGGGATGAAAAACTGTTTTTT. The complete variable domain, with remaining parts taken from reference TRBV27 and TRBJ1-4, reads EAQVTQNPRYLITVTGKKLTVTCSQNMNHEYMSWYRQDPGLGLRQIYYSMNVEVTDKGDVPEGYKVSRKEKRNFPLILESPSPNQTSLYFCASSPITNNSRDEKLFFGSGTQLSVL.

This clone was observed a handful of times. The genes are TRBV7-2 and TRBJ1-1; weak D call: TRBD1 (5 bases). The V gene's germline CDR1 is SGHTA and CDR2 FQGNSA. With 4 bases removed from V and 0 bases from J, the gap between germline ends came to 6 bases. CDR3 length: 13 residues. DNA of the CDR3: TGTGCCAGCAGCTCGACAGTGAACACTGAAGCTTTCTTT. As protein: CASSSTVNTEAFF.

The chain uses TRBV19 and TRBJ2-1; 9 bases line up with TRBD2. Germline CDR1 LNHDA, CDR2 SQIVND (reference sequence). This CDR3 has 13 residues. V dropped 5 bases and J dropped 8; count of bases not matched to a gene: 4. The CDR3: CASSAGLAYEQFF. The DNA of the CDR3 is TGTGCCAGTAGTGCGGGACTAGCATATGAGCAGTTCTTC.

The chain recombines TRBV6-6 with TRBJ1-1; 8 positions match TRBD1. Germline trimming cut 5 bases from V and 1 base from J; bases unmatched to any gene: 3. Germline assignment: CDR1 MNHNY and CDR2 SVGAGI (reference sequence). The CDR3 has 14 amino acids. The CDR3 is CASSAQGGNTEAFF. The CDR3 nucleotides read TGTGCCAGCAGTGCACAGGGGGGGAACACTGAAGCTTTCTTT.

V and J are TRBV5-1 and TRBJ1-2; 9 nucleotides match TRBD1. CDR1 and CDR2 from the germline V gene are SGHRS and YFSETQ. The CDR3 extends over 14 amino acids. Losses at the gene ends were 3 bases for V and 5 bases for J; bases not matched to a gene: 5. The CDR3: CASSYRDREYGYTF. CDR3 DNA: TGCGCCAGCAGCTACAGGGACAGGGAGTATGGCTACACCTTC.